The present T cell receptor beta chain was sequenced within a study of radiotherapy plus CTLA-4 blockade in lung cancer. Only in-frame clones appear in the TCRdb table, and some are missing; sequencing was by immunoSEQ multiplex PCR. Of under 95,000 clones listed, 78% are singletons. The germline V gene has CDR1 PRHDT and CDR2 FYEKMQ (reference sequence). The junction had 6 bases not matched to a gene; V was cut back by 2 bases and J by 0 bases. The CDR3 totals 17 residues. V gene TRBV13 combines with J gene TRBJ2-1, with 8 nucleotides matching TRBD2. The source was peripheral blood, collected from a patient treated with radiotherapy plus ipilimumab. This clonotype was sampled from a human donor with non-small cell lung cancer whose response to radiotherapy plus ipilimumab could not be evaluated. Some clones in this sample may be carry-over from other donors' samples. The CDR3 spells CASSLLGLETSYNEQFF. CDR3 in DNA: TGTGCCAGCAGCTTATTGGGACTAGAAACCTCCTACAATGAGCAGTTCTTC.